The 17 T cell receptor beta chains in this list originate from one sample, sequenced in a study of blood T cell repertoires in COVID-19. Libraries were prepared by immunoSEQ multiplex PCR; TCRdb keeps only in-frame clonotypes and omits some of them. This table holds approximately 340,000 clones, over 70% found once. Sequencing used peripheral blood. The receptors stem from a man between 25 and 39 years old with active or convalescent COVID-19.

This clone was recorded only once. This chain joins TRBV11-2 and TRBJ2-5; no clear D. This CDR3 is built from 13 residues. With 6 bases removed from V and 6 bases from J, the gap between germline ends came to 14 bases. Germline CDR1 SGHAT, CDR2 FQNNGV. The CDR3 protein is CASSQDSLQTQYF. The DNA of the CDR3 is TGTGCCAGCAGTCAAGACTCCCTACAGACCCAGTACTTC.

The chain has TRBV6-4 and TRBJ2-7; TRBD1 matches 7 bases. The germline V gene encodes CDR1 MRHNA and CDR2 SNTAGT. Unmatched junction bases numbered 9, after V lost 6 bases and J lost 1 base. The CDR3 loop spans 15 amino acids. The CDR3 DNA is TGTGCCAGCAGCGTTTCGGGACAGCCATCCTACGAGCAGTACTTC. Protein: CASSVSGQPSYEQYF.

CDR3: CASSRRQGAYGYTF. The CDR3 coding sequence is TGTGCCAGCAGCCGGCGACAGGGGGCCTATGGCTACACCTTC. The rearrangement links TRBV7-9 to TRBJ1-2, with 10 bases identical to TRBD1. CDR1 SEHNR and CDR2 FQNEAQ come from the germline V gene (reference sequence). The V and J ends lost 5 bases and 4 bases, in that order; junction bases with no gene match: 4. The length of the CDR3 is 14 residues.

This rearrangement joins TRBV7-8 to TRBJ1-1; TRBD1 matches 9 bases. V lost 5 bases and J lost 6; bases outside the gene matches: 7. The germline CDR1 and CDR2 sequences are SGHVS and FQNEAQ. CDR3 length equals 14 residues. The CDR3 region is CASSITGTGSEAFF. CDR3 nucleotides: TGTGCCAGCAGCATCACCGGGACAGGGTCTGAAGCTTTCTTT.

The chain recombines TRBV7-9 with TRBJ1-2, with a weak D call TRBD1 (6 bases). Between the trimmed V and J ends, which lost 2 bases and 5 bases, there was a span of 9 bases. Germline V CDR1 and CDR2: SEHNR, FQNEAQ (reference sequence). The CDR3 spans 13 residues. The CDR3 reads CASSLRGNYGYTF. The CDR3 DNA reads TGTGCCAGCAGCTTAAGGGGGAATTATGGCTACACCTTC.

As DNA, the CDR3 is TGCAGTGCTATCCTATCCTACGAGCAGTACTTC. Translation: CSAILSYEQYF. The rearrangement links TRBV20-1 to TRBJ2-7; D ambiguous. V was cut by 4 bases and J by 1 base, with 5 bases left in between. CDR1 is DFQATT and CDR2 is SNEGSKA in the germline V gene (reference sequence). The CDR3 spans 11 residues.

J is TRBJ2-7 and V is TRBV7-8, with D perhaps TRBD2 (5 bases). The CDR3 loop spans 14 amino acids. Germline V gene data show CDR1 as SGHVS and CDR2 as FQNEAQ. V gave up 1 base and J gave up 3 bases, with 10 bases separating them. DNA for the CDR3: TGTGCCAGCAGCTTAGAGGGAGCGCGCTACGAGCAGTACTTC. Amino acids: CASSLEGARYEQYF.

V is TRBV6-5 and J is TRBJ1-5, with 7 bases identical to TRBD1. The V gene end was trimmed by 7 bases and the J gene end by 6 bases; junction bases not matched to a gene: 9. There are 14 residues in the CDR3. In germline, CDR1 is MNHEY, CDR2 SVGAGI. The CDR3 protein is CASILRGTGQPQHF. The CDR3 DNA follows: TGTGCCAGCATCCTCAGGGGGACGGGTCAGCCCCAGCATTTT.

The chain is built from TRBV7-2 and TRBJ2-1; 10 bases match TRBD2. The CDR3 sequence is 15 residues long. Germline V gene data show CDR1 as SGHTA and CDR2 as FQGNSA. With V trimmed by 9 bases and J by 3 bases, 8 bases remained unmatched. The CDR3 coding sequence is TGTGCCAGTTGCCCCCTAGCGGGAGTCTACAATGAGCAGTTCTTC. Protein: CASCPLAGVYNEQFF.

The chain couples TRBV5-1 to TRBJ1-5; D gene ambiguous. Trimming took 0 bases from V and 3 from J, leaving 7 bases between them. This CDR3 is 14 amino acids long. CDR1 is SGHRS and CDR2 is YFSETQ in the germline V gene. CDR3 bases: TGCGCCAGCAGCTTGGGGGCTTCCAATCAGCCCCAGCATTTT. Translation: CASSLGASNQPQHF.

This clone was counted a few times. CDR3 protein: CSVEAQGANYGYTF. The CDR3 coding sequence is TGCAGCGTTGAAGCGCAGGGGGCTAACTATGGCTACACCTTC. The rearrangement uses TRBV29-1 and TRBJ1-2; 7 positions agree with TRBD1. V shed 1 base, J shed 0 bases, and the junction held 2 bases outside the gene matches. The CDR3 is 14 amino acids. Germline V gene lookup returns CDR1 SQVTM and CDR2 ANQGSEA. Full variable domain (remainder filled in from reference TRBV29-1 and TRBJ1-2): SAVISQKPSRDICQRGTSLTIQCQVDSQVTMMFWYRQQPGQSLTLIATANQGSEATYESGFVIDKFPISRPNLTFSTLTVSNMSPEDSSIYLCSVEAQGANYGYTFGSGTRLTVV.

V gene TRBV7-2 combines with J gene TRBJ2-3, with 7 bases matching TRBD1. V gave up 3 bases and J gave up 4 bases; unmatched junction bases: 4. Germline lookup yields CDR1 SGHTA and CDR2 FQGNSA. The CDR3 is 14 residues long. CDR3 sequence reads: CASSFDREADTQYF. The CDR3 region has the DNA TGTGCCAGCAGCTTCGACAGGGAAGCAGATACGCAGTATTTT.

This clone was detected a few times. The J gene is TRBJ1-6, the V gene TRBV5-5; D is possibly TRBD1 (5 bases). The CDR3 extends over 14 amino acids. Germline values: CDR1 SGHKS, CDR2 YYEKEE (reference sequence). V dropped 3 bases and J dropped 7 bases, with 11 bases sitting between them. In DNA form, the CDR3 reads TGTGCCAGCAGCTGGAGGGACGTCAATTCACCCCTCCACTTT. Its protein is CASSWRDVNSPLHF.

The J gene is TRBJ2-2, the V gene TRBV5-4; D possibly corresponds to TRBD2 (5 bases). Trimming stripped 0 bases from V and 0 bases from J, with 6 bases between. The CDR3 sequence is 15 residues long. Germline V gene sequence: CDR1 SGHNT, CDR2 YYREEE (reference sequence). CDR3 sequence: CASSLGLPNTGELFF. CDR3 nucleotide sequence: TGTGCCAGCAGCTTGGGACTACCGAACACCGGGGAGCTGTTTTTT.

Remarks on this clone: Its ends do not fully match the called genes, so a read error is possible. The chain couples TRBV27 to TRBJ2-3; possibly TRBD2 for D (5 bases). Looked up from germline, CDR1 is MNHEY and CDR2 is SMNVEV (reference sequence). This CDR3 has 13 amino acids. This CDR3 is CASSISRRVEQYF. CDR3 sequence (DNA): TGTGCCAGCAGTATATCGAGGCGGGTTGAGCAGTATTTT.

Worth noting for this clone: An end of the junction does not agree with germline; a read error may underlie this. V and J are TRBV5-8 and TRBJ2-1, with 9 positions matching TRBD2. In germline, CDR1 is SGHTS, CDR2 YDEGEE. The CDR3 has 14 residues. CDR3 sequence: CASVLGLAYNKQFF. The CDR3 bases are TGTGCCAGCGTATTGGGACTAGCCTACAATAAGCAGTTCTTC. Full variable domain (missing parts from reference TRBV5-8 and TRBJ2-1): EAGVTQSPTHLIKTRGQQATLRCSPISGHTSVYWYQQALGLGLQFLLWYDEGEERNRGNFPPRFSGRQFPNYSSELNVNALELEDSALYLCASVLGLAYNKQFFGPGTRLTVL.

This clone has a single count. The rearrangement uses TRBV27 and TRBJ2-7; 9 bases match TRBD2. The CDR3 runs to 14 residues. Germline CDR1 and CDR2: MNHEY and SMNVEV (reference sequence). V was clipped by 4 bases and J by 4 bases; unmatched bases: 5. CDR3 nucleotides: TGTGCCAGCAGTTCTTTGCGGGAGGGTTACGAGCAGTACTTC. Translated, it gives CASSSLREGYEQYF.